Listed below are T cell receptor beta chains from one sample, sequenced in a study of spatial heterogeneity in lung cancer. TCRdb ran MiXCR on the 5' RACE reads and lists one entry per CDR3 protein. The repertoire has about 82,000 distinct CDR3 sequences, 10% to 15% of them found once; the top ten carry about 4.5%. The specimen was PBMCs, collected at surgery. The receptor source for this set is a male donor with early-stage non-small cell lung cancer. The CDR3 runs from the conserved cysteine through the conserved F or W. The D gene is left open where the match is weak. Where a row states a size, it is once, few, many or the class of an expanded clone; other rows omit it.

j_call	clone_size	cdr3_length	d_call	v_call	cdr3_nt	cdr3_aa
TRBJ2-1	.	14	.	TRBV7-2	TGTGCCAGCAGCTTAAAGGGCAGGTACAATGAGCAGTTCTTC	CASSLKGRYNEQFF
TRBJ2-7	.	12	.	TRBV19	TGTGCCAGTAGTATGAGCAGGAGAGAGCAGTACTTC	CASSMSRREQYF
TRBJ1-1	many	14	.	TRBV7-2	TGTGCCAGCAGCGCCGGCCAAAGTCCCACTGAAGCTTTCTTT	CASSAGQSPTEAFF
TRBJ2-7	many	15	TRBD1	TRBV11-2	TGTGCCAGCAGCTTAGGTTCGGACAGGCCCTACGAGCAGTACTTC	CASSLGSDRPYEQYF
TRBJ1-5	few	15	TRBD1	TRBV20-1	TGCAGTGCTTCCGACAGGGGGCGAGCCGGTCAGCCCCAGCATTTT	CSASDRGRAGQPQHF
TRBJ2-7	.	14	.	TRBV10-2	TGCGCCAGCAGTGACCCGGGGACGACCTACGAGCAGTACTTC	CASSDPGTTYEQYF
TRBJ1-1	.	15	TRBD1	TRBV5-6	TGTGCCAGCAGCTTGTTAGGACAGGGGAACACTGAAGCTTTCTTT	CASSLLGQGNTEAFF
TRBJ2-5	.	13	TRBD1	TRBV29-1	TGCAGCGTTGAGGGGACAGCGCAAGAGACCCAGTACTTC	CSVEGTAQETQYF
TRBJ1-2	.	14	.	TRBV7-9	TGTGCCAGCAGCTTAGAAGATGGTCCCTATGGCTACACCTTC	CASSLEDGPYGYTF
TRBJ2-2	.	16	TRBD1	TRBV19	TGTGCCAGTAGTACGGGACAGGGTACGAACACCGGGGAGCTGTTTTTT	CASSTGQGTNTGELFF
TRBJ2-3	few	16	TRBD2	TRBV20-1	TGCAGTGCTAGGCTAGCGGGGGGGCCCAGAACAGATACGCAGTATTTT	CSARLAGGPRTDTQYF
TRBJ2-1	.	15	.	TRBV10-3	TGTGCCATCAGTGAGTCGTATGGAGGGGTGAATGAGCAGTTCTTC	CAISESYGGVNEQFF
TRBJ2-4	few	15	.	TRBV20-1	TGCAGTGCTAGGTCCGACCCTGGAGGCAAAAACATTCAGTACTTC	CSARSDPGGKNIQYF
TRBJ2-5	.	17	TRBD2	TRBV20-1	TGCAGTGCTACAATGGTAGCGGGAAAGCGGCCTAAAGAGACCCAGTACTTC	CSATMVAGKRPKETQYF
TRBJ1-2	many	14	.	TRBV10-3	TGTGCCATCAGGAGCCCCGACAGCCTATATGGCTACACCTTC	CAIRSPDSLYGYTF
TRBJ2-2	few	13	.	TRBV29-1	TGCAGCGTCACTCAAGGGGGGACCGGGGAGCTGTTTTTT	CSVTQGGTGELFF
TRBJ2-2	.	14	.	TRBV6-2/TRBV6-3	TGTGCCACCTCGCCGTGGGGGCGCGACGGGGAGCTGTTTTTT	CATSPWGRDGELFF
TRBJ1-1	few	16	.	TRBV7-3	TGTGCCAGCAGCTTAAGGCCGACAGCTACTTTCACTGAAGCTTTCTTT	CASSLRPTATFTEAFF
TRBJ2-3	few	13	.	TRBV6-5	TGTGCCACAGGAAGGAGAGGCACAGATACGCAGTATTTT	CATGRRGTDTQYF
TRBJ2-3	.	12	.	TRBV9	TGTGCCAGCAGCGTCAACACAGATACGCAGTATTTT	CASSVNTDTQYF
TRBJ1-2	.	15	.	TRBV10-3	TGTGCCATCAGTGAGTCGGCGAGGGCGGGATATGGCTACACCTTC	CAISESARAGYGYTF
TRBJ2-7	many	13	.	TRBV7-9	TGTGCCAGCAGCTTAGGCCCGACGAGGGAGCAGTACTTC	CASSLGPTREQYF
TRBJ2-1	.	12	.	TRBV29-1	TGCAGCGTTGTCCTTTCGTCGAATGAGCAGTTCTTC	CSVVLSSNEQFF
TRBJ1-2	few	13	TRBD1	TRBV28	TGTGCCACCTTTATGACAGGGCGAAGTGACTACACCTTC	CATFMTGRSDYTF
TRBJ2-3	.	16	TRBD2	TRBV10-1	TGCGCCAGCAGCGGGGGACTAGCGGGAGCGGGAGATACGCAGTATTTT	CASSGGLAGAGDTQYF
TRBJ2-3	few	13	.	TRBV7-9	TGTGCCAGCAGCTCCACGAGCACAGATACGCAGTATTTT	CASSSTSTDTQYF
TRBJ1-1	many	16	.	TRBV5-1	TGCGCCAGCAGCTTGGAACGTGGGGTTGGAAACACTGAAGCTTTCTTT	CASSLERGVGNTEAFF
TRBJ1-2	.	14	.	TRBV7-9	TGTGCCAGCAGCTTAGTTAGGGACGGCTATGGCTACACCTTC	CASSLVRDGYGYTF
TRBJ1-6	.	13	.	TRBV29-1	TGCAGCGTTGCCAGGGCCTATAATTCACCCCTCCACTTT	CSVARAYNSPLHF
TRBJ1-1	few	16	.	TRBV5-1	TGCGCCAGCAGCCCCGACGGATTACTTATGAACACTGAAGCTTTCTTT	CASSPDGLLMNTEAFF
TRBJ2-2	.	14	.	TRBV29-1	TGCAGCGTTGAAGAAGGCAGGGGAACCGGGGAGCTGTTTTTT	CSVEEGRGTGELFF
TRBJ1-1	many	14	.	TRBV7-9	TGTGCCAGCAGCTTAGTGCGGTTAAACACTGAAGCTTTCTTT	CASSLVRLNTEAFF
TRBJ2-2	.	16	.	TRBV5-1	TGCGCCAGCAGCTTGAACGGGCTAGCCCCCCCCGGGGAGCTGTTTTTT	CASSLNGLAPPGELFF
TRBJ2-1	few	17	.	TRBV3-1	TGTGCCAGCAGCCAAGGAGTTGGGCGCACCCTGCGAGTTGAGCAGTTCTTC	CASSQGVGRTLRVEQFF
TRBJ2-3	.	16	.	TRBV12-3/TRBV12-4	TGTGCCAGCAGTTTAACTTCTCCCAGGGGCACAGATACGCAGTATTTT	CASSLTSPRGTDTQYF
TRBJ1-1	few	13	.	TRBV29-1	TGCAGCGCTGGGTTCGGGAGGAACACTGAAGCTTTCTTT	CSAGFGRNTEAFF
TRBJ2-1	.	16	TRBD2	TRBV14	TGTGCCAGCAGCCGAATAGGACTAGCGGGGAGCAATGAGCAGTTCTTC	CASSRIGLAGSNEQFF
TRBJ2-5	.	14	.	TRBV20-1	TGCAGTGCTAGATTCACAGGGACCCAAGAGACCCAGTACTTC	CSARFTGTQETQYF
TRBJ2-7	few	16	TRBD1	TRBV27	TGTGCCAGCAGTTTAGCCCTTGGGACAGCTTCCTACGAGCAGTACTTC	CASSLALGTASYEQYF
TRBJ2-7	few	15	TRBD2	TRBV5-5	TGTGCCAGCAGCTTTTCCTCGACTAGCCCTACGGGGCAGTACTTC	CASSFSSTSPTGQYF
TRBJ1-1	.	15	.	TRBV4-2	TGTGCCAGCAGCCAAGGGTCAGGAAAGAACACTGAAGCTTTCTTT	CASSQGSGKNTEAFF
TRBJ2-7	.	15	.	TRBV5-1	TGCGCCAGCAGCCCTGGCAGCGCGAGCTCCTACGAGCAGTACTTC	CASSPGSASSYEQYF
TRBJ2-7	.	15	.	TRBV20-1	TGCAGTGCTAGACACTTTGCGACGGGTTCCTACGAGCAGTACTTC	CSARHFATGSYEQYF
TRBJ2-3	few	14	.	TRBV5-1	TGCGCCAGCAGCCCCACAGGGGGGGCAGATACGCAGTATTTT	CASSPTGGADTQYF
TRBJ1-5	.	16	.	TRBV4-1	TGCGCCAGCAGCCAAGATCATCAGTATAGCAATCAGCCCCAGCATTTT	CASSQDHQYSNQPQHF
TRBJ2-7	many	13	.	TRBV7-4	TGTGCCAGCAGCTTAGCGGACTCCTACGAGCAGTACTTC	CASSLADSYEQYF
TRBJ1-1	many	18	TRBD1	TRBV6-6	TGTGCCAGCAGTTACACTCCGGGACAGGGATACTCGAACACTGAAGCTTTCTTT	CASSYTPGQGYSNTEAFF
TRBJ2-2	few	12	.	TRBV7-9	TGTGCCAGCAGCTTGTACACCGGGGAGCTGTTTTTT	CASSLYTGELFF
TRBJ1-5	.	13	TRBD1	TRBV20-1	TGCAGTGCTCGAGGGACAGGGAATCAGCCCCAGCATTTT	CSARGTGNQPQHF
TRBJ2-7	.	11	.	TRBV29-1	TGCAGCGTCTACTACTCCTACGAGCAGTACTTC	CSVYYSYEQYF
TRBJ1-5	.	14	.	TRBV19	TGTGCCAGTAGTCGAGACAGGACCTCATCCCCCCAGCATTTT	CASSRDRTSSPQHF